This T cell receptor (beta chain) was recorded in a study of CD8 T cells in Susac syndrome. Study-wide results and caveats: It was acknowledged in the study that its TCR sequencing and HLA analysis involved a relatively small number of individuals.

Turning to this clonotype: The target antigen is unknown.

Germline V gene sequence: CDR1 MNHEY, CDR2 SVGAGI. CDR3 size: 14 residues. The V end lost 6 bases, the J end lost 3 bases, and 15 bases lay between the germline ends. With random hexamers, reverse transcription was performed on roughly 0.5 to 1 ug of RNA. The TCR beta CDR3 was amplified by immunoSEQ multiplex PCR across 54 Vbeta, 13 Jbeta. TCRdb re-called the immunoSEQ multiplex PCR reads through MiXCR, storing one row per CDR3 protein. In the table there are some 120,000 distinct CDR3 sequences, 90% to 95% of which are singletons. CD8+ and CD4+ T cells circulating in blood were sequenced for TCR beta. TEMRA cells were FACS-enriched and CD8+ and CD4+ T cells negatively isolated.

The chain couples TRBV6-5 to TRBJ2-7; D gene uncertain. Specimen: CD4+ T cells from PBMCs. This sequence originates from a human donor in good health. The CDR3 sequence is CASRTLVRSYEQYF. The CDR3 DNA follows: TGTGCCAGCAGGACTCTAGTTAGGAGCTACGAGCAGTACTTC.